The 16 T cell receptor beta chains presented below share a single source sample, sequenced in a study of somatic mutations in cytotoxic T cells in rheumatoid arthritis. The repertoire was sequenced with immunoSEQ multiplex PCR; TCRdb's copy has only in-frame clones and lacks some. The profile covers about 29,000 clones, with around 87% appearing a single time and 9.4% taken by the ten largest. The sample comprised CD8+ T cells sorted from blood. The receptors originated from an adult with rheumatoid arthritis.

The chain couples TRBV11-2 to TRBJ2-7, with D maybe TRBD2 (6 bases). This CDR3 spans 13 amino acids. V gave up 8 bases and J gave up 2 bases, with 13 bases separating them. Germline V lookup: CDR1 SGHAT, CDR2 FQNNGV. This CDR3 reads CASGAGPPYEQYF. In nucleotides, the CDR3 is TGTGCCAGCGGCGCGGGGCCGCCCTACGAGCAGTACTTC.

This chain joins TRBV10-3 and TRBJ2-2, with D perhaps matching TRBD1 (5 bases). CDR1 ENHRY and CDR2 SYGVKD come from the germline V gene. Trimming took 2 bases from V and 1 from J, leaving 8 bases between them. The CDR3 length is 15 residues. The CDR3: CAISEPTENTGELFF. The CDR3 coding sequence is TGTGCCATCAGTGAGCCGACAGAGAACACCGGGGAGCTGTTTTTT.

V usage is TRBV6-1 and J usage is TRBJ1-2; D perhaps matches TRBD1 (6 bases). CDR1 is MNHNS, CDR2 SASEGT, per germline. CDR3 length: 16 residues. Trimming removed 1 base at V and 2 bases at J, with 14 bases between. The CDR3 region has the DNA TGTGCCAGCAGTGAAGGACCGGGACAACTAAACTATGGCTACACCTTC. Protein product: CASSEGPGQLNYGYTF.

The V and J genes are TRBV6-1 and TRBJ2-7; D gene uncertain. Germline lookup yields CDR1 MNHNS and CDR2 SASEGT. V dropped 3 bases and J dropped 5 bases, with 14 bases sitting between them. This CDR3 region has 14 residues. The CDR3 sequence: CASSEVAGGDEQYF. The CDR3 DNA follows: TGTGCCAGCAGTGAGGTAGCAGGTGGTGACGAGCAGTACTTC.

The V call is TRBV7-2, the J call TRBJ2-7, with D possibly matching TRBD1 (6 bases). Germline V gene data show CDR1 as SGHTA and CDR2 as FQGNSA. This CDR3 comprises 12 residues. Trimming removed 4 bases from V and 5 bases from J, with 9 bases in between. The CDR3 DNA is TGTGCCAGCAGCTATCCAGGGGACGAGCAGTACTTC. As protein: CASSYPGDEQYF. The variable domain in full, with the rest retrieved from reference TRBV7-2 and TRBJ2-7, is GAGVSQSPSNKVTEKGKDVELRCDPISGHTALYWYRQSLGQGLEFLIYFQGNSAPDKSGLPSDRFSAERTGGSVSTLTIQRTQQEDSAVYLCASSYPGDEQYFGPGTRLTVT.

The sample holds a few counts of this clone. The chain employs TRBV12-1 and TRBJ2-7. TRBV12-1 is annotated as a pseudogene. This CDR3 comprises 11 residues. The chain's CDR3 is CASSLPKGQYF. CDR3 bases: TGTGCCAGCAGCCTCCCCAAAGGGCAGTACTTC.

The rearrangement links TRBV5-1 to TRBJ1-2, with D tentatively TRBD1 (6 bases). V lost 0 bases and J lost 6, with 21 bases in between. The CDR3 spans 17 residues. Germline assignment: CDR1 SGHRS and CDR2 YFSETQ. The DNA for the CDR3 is TGCGCCAGCAGCTTGGCCCTCGTGGGGCAGGGGAAAAATGGCTACACCTTC. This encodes CASSLALVGQGKNGYTF.

The CDR3 reads CASRGTGFSWANVLTF. The DNA of the CDR3 is TGTGCCAGCAGAGGGACAGGCTTTTCTTGGGCCAACGTCCTGACTTTC. The rearrangement links TRBV2 to TRBJ2-6; 8 bases agree with TRBD1. Per germline, CDR1 SNHLY and CDR2 FYNNEI. CDR3 length equals 16 residues. Germline trimming cut 6 bases from V and 5 bases from J; bases unmatched to any gene: 9. Together with reference TRBV2 and TRBJ2-6, the CDR3 gives the full variable domain: EPEVTQTPSHQVTQMGQEVILRCVPISNHLYFYWYRQILGQKVEFLVSFYNNEISEKSEIFDDQFSVERPDGSNFTLKIRSTKLEDSAMYFCASRGTGFSWANVLTFGAGSRLTVL.

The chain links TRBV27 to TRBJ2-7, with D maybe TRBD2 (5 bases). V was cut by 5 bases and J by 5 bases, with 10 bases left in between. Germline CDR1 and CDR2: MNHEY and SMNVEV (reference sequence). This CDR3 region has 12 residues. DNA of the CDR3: TGTGCCAGCAGTACCCTCGGGGACGAGCAGTACTTC. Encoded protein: CASSTLGDEQYF.

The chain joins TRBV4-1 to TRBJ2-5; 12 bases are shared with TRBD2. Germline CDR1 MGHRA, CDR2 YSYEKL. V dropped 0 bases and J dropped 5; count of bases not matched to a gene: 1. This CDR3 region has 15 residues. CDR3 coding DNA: TGCGCCAGCAGCCAAGAAGGGACTAGCGGGGAGACCCAGTACTTC. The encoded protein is CASSQEGTSGETQYF.

CDR3 DNA: TGCGCCAGCAGCTTGGCCATAGGTAGCACAGATACGCAGTATTTT. Translating gives CASSLAIGSTDTQYF. J is TRBJ2-3 and V is TRBV5-1; D gene uncertain. V was pared by 0 bases and J by 0 bases, with 8 bases between. The CDR3 contains 15 residues. In germline, CDR1 is SGHRS, CDR2 YFSETQ.

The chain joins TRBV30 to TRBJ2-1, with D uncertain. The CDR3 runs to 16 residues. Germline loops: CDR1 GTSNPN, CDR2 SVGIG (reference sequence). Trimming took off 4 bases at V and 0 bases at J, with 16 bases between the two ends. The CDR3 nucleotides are TGTGCCTGGACCGGTACCTATTTCAACTCCTACAATGAGCAGTTCTTC. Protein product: CAWTGTYFNSYNEQFF.

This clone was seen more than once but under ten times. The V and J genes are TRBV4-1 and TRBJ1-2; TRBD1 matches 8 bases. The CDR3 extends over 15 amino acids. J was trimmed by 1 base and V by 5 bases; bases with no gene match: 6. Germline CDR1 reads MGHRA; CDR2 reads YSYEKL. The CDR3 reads CASSEGQGNNYGYTF. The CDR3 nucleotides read TGCGCCAGCAGCGAAGGACAGGGCAATAACTATGGCTACACCTTC.

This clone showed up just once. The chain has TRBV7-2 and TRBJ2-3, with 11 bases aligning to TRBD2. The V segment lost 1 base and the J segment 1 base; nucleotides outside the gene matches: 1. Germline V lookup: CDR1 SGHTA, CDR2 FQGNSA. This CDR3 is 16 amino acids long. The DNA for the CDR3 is TGTGCCAGCAGCTTAGTACTAGCGGGGGGCACAGATACGCAGTATTTT. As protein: CASSLVLAGGTDTQYF.

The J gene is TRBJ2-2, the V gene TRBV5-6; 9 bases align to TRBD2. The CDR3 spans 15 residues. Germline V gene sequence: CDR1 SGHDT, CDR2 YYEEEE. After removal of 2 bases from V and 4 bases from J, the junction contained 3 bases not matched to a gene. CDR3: CASSFGRGGTGELFF. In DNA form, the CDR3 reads TGTGCCAGCAGCTTCGGGCGGGGGGGCACCGGGGAGCTGTTTTTT.

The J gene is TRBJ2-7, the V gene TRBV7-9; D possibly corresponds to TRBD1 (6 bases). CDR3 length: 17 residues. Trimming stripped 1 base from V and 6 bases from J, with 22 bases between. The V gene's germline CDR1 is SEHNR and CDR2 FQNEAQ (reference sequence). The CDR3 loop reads CASSLDRDILRATEQYF. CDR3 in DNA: TGTGCCAGCAGCTTAGATCGGGACATCCTCCGGGCTACCGAGCAGTACTTC.